This TCR beta chain was sequenced for a study of blood T cell repertoires in COVID-19. Looking at the study overall: Material from acute and convalescent COVID-19 was sourced from the United States, Italy and Spain.

In the authors' methods: Reference gene primer amplification yielded estimated nucleated cell counts. Profiled with immunoSEQ multiplex PCR; TCRdb holds only in-frame clones, not every one. D and trimming come from the DNA, and the V and J calls and clone size come from that table. The sample lists roughly 200,000 clones, roughly 86% occurring once. Participant ages covered about 18 to 100 years across 24 US areas. The study assigned cohorts using participant-reported clinical history. The sequencing sample was made of PBMCs or T cells enriched from blood (not recorded which). The sequence was collected from a man between 40 and 49 years old with acute COVID-19.

The CDR3: CASSSYRASDSPLHF. CDR3 nucleotides: TGTGCCAGCAGTAGCTACAGGGCTTCGGATTCACCCCTCCACTTT. The rearrangement uses TRBV28 and TRBJ1-6, with D possibly matching TRBD1 (6 bases). This CDR3 has 15 residues. CDR1 is MDHEN, CDR2 SYDVKM, per germline. Trimming cost V 5 bases and J 8 bases, with 16 bases left between them.